This record concerns one T cell receptor beta chain sequence. Its specificity is unknown. This sample is drawn from a study of cytomegalovirus exposure and HLA in healthy donors. The germline gives CDR1 MDHEN, CDR2 SYDVKM. The CDR3 covers 16 residues. V was clipped by 5 bases and J by 1 base; unmatched bases: 4. TCRdb's table, derived via immunoSEQ multiplex PCR, lists solely in-frame clones and lacks some. The table records about 150,000 clones, roughly 89% of them present only once. It was the approximately 120-subject validation cohort, separate from the roughly 700-subject first cohort, to which the donors belonged. Study-wide points: The dataset shows that most TCR sequences were rare, while some public TCRs occurred in many donors.

The sample consisted of PBMCs. The clonotype was recovered from a woman under 30 in good health and CMV-seropositive. V gene TRBV28 combines with J gene TRBJ2-3, with 12 bases lining up with TRBD2. CDR3 sequence reads: CASSRTSGTGTDTQYF. The CDR3 bases are TGTGCCAGCAGTAGGACTAGCGGGACAGGCACAGATACGCAGTATTTT.